Listed below are T cell receptor beta chains from one sample, sequenced in a study of graft-versus-host responses after intestinal transplantation. Which antigens these TCRs recognize remains unknown. Sequencing was performed with immunoSEQ multiplex PCR; in TCRdb, only in-frame clones are kept and a portion is missing. The sample lists about 130,000 clones; 80% to 95% were seen once. Sequenced material: unstimulated CD4+ T cells sorted from spleen or lymph node cells, taken before intestinal transplant. These receptors came from a human donor who received an intestinal transplant. Both conserved end residues are part of each CDR3. A D gene is named only where the DNA matches it firmly. The size of a clone is reported for some rows only, either as once, few or many, or as a class for expanded clones.

TRBD2	NA	TRBV7-3	TRBJ2-7	CASSQGAGVVDEQYF	TGTGCCAGCAGCCAAGGAGCGGGAGTGGTGGACGAGCAGTACTTC
TRBD2	NA	TRBV7-6	TRBJ2-3	CASSLGLAGTYTDTQYF	TGTGCCAGCAGCCTCGGACTAGCGGGTACCTACACAGATACGCAGTATTTT
NA	once	TRBV7-9	TRBJ1-6	CASSWQGPYNSPLHF	TGTGCCAGCAGCTGGCAGGGCCCCTATAATTCACCCCTCCACTTT
NA	NA	TRBV10-3	TRBJ2-5	CAISGSPSKEYQETQYF	TGTGCCATCAGCGGTTCACCCTCCAAAGAGTACCAAGAGACCCAGTACTTC
NA	NA	TRBV2	TRBJ1-1	CASNEDISAFF	TGTGCCAGCAATGAAGACATCTCAGCTTTCTTT
NA	NA	TRBV7-8	TRBJ1-1	CASSLYGLNTEAFF	TGTGCCAGCAGCTTATACGGGCTGAACACTGAAGCTTTCTTT
TRBD1	NA	TRBV28	TRBJ2-7	CASSYGTGGVGYEQYF	TGTGCCAGCAGTTACGGGACAGGGGGCGTAGGCTACGAGCAGTACTTC
TRBD2	NA	TRBV28	TRBJ2-1	CATYGTSGNNEQFF	TGTGCCACCTATGGGACTAGCGGCAACAATGAGCAGTTCTTC
TRBD2	NA	TRBV7-8	TRBJ2-1	CASSSRTSDYNEQFF	TGTGCCAGCAGCTCCCGGACTAGCGACTACAATGAGCAGTTCTTC
TRBD2	few	TRBV6-1	TRBJ2-1	CASSRTSIHNEQFF	TGTGCCAGCAGTCGGACTAGCATCCACAATGAGCAGTTCTTC
NA	NA	TRBV29-1	TRBJ1-2	CSVVETGYGYTF	TGCAGCGTTGTAGAGACAGGCTATGGCTACACCTTC
NA	few	TRBV5-1	TRBJ2-5	CASSLEGGETQYF	TGCGCCAGCAGCTTGGAGGGCGGGGAGACCCAGTACTTC
NA	NA	TRBV20-1	TRBJ2-1	CSASGEQFF	TGCAGTGCTAGCGGTGAGCAGTTCTTC
NA	NA	TRBV27	TRBJ1-4	CASRGQARLNEKLFF	TGTGCCAGCAGAGGGCAAGCCCGTCTTAATGAAAAACTGTTTTTT
NA	NA	TRBV7-9	TRBJ1-2	CASSLEGGSGYTF	TGTGCCAGCAGCTTAGAGGGGGGAAGCGGCTACACCTTC
TRBD2	NA	TRBV28	TRBJ2-7	CASSRVAGASYEQYF	TGTGCCAGCAGTCGTGTAGCGGGAGCTTCCTACGAGCAGTACTTC
TRBD2	NA	TRBV7-9	TRBJ2-1	CASSLGLATSNEQFF	TGTGCCAGCAGCTTGGGACTAGCAACATCCAATGAGCAGTTCTTC
TRBD1	NA	TRBV30	TRBJ1-5	CACNRGFNQPQHF	TGTGCCTGTAACAGGGGGTTCAATCAGCCCCAGCATTTT
TRBD1	NA	TRBV5-4	TRBJ2-1	CASSPGTGDYNEQFF	TGTGCCAGCAGTCCCGGGACAGGGGACTACAATGAGCAGTTCTTC
NA	NA	TRBV7-9	TRBJ2-3	CASSRNTQYF	TGTGCCAGCAGCCGAAATACGCAGTATTTT
TRBD2	NA	TRBV19	TRBJ2-2	CASLSGRGNTGELFF	TGTGCCAGTCTTAGCGGGAGGGGCAACACCGGGGAGCTGTTTTTT
NA	NA	TRBV27	TRBJ1-4	CAGSLQGSGEKLFF	TGTGCCGGCAGTTTACAGGGTAGCGGTGAAAAACTGTTTTTT
TRBD1	NA	TRBV9	TRBJ1-6	CASSVEGTGSSPLHF	TGTGCCAGCAGCGTAGAGGGGACAGGGAGCTCACCCCTCCACTTT
TRBD2	NA	TRBV11-2	TRBJ2-1	CASSPHGASGRNEQFF	TGTGCCAGCAGCCCCCACGGGGCTAGCGGGAGGAATGAGCAGTTCTTC
NA	NA	TRBV7-2	TRBJ2-7	CASSLLSGTPYEQYF	TGTGCCAGCAGCTTACTTAGTGGGACACCCTACGAGCAGTACTTC
TRBD1	NA	TRBV7-9	TRBJ1-2	CASSPRGTGDYGYTF	TGTGCCAGCAGCCCGAGGGGGACAGGGGACTATGGCTACACCTTC
TRBD2	NA	TRBV5-1	TRBJ2-1	CASSLGTSGFYNEQFF	TGCGCCAGCAGCTTGGGGACTAGCGGGTTTTACAATGAGCAGTTCTTC